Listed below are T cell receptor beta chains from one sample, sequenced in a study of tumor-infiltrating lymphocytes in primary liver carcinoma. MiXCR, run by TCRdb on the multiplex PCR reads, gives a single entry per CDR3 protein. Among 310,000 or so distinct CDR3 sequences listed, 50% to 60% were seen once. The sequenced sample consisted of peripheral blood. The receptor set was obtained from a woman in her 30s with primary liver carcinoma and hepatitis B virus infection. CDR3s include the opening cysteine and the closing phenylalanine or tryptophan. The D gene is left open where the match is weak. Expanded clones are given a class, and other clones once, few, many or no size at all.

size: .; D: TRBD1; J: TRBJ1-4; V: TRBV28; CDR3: CASSPATGKREKLFF; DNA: TGTGCCAGCAGTCCAGCGACAGGGAAAAGGGAAAAACTGTTTTTT
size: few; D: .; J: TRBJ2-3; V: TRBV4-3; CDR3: CASSQEGTRGGTQYF; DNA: TGCGCCAGCAGCCAAGAGGGGACCAGGGGTGGCACGCAGTATTTT
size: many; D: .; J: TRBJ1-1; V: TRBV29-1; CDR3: CSAGNMAGDTEAFF; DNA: TGCAGCGCCGGGAATATGGCAGGGGACACTGAAGCTTTCTTT
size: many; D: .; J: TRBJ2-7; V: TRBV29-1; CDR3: CSGTVGTSYEQYF; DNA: TGCAGCGGTACAGTTGGGACTTCCTACGAGCAGTACTTC
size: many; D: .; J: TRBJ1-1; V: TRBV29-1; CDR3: CSVTRGVNTEAFF; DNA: TGCAGCGTCACAAGGGGGGTGAACACTGAAGCTTTCTTT
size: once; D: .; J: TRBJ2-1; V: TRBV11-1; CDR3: CTSTLSGNEQFF; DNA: TGTACCAGCACTTTGAGCGGCAATGAGCAGTTCTTC
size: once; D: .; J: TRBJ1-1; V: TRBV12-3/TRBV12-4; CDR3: CASCWTGPSRTFF; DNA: TGTGCCAGCTGTTGGACGGGACCCAGCAGAACTTTCTTT
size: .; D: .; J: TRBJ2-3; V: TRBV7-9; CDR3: CVNSLRSTDTQYF; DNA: TGTGTCAACAGCTTGAGAAGCACAGATACGCAGTATTTT
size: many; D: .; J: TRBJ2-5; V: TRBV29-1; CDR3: CSVVEGGARGTQYF; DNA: TGCAGCGTTGTAGAGGGGGGTGCGCGAGGGACCCAGTACTTC
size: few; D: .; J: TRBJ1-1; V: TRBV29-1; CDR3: CSVTWGAGTEAFF; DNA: TGCAGCGTAACATGGGGCGCTGGGACTGAAGCTTTCTTT
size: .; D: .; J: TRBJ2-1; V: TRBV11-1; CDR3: CASSLDGGNEQLF; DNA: TGTGCCAGCAGCCTTGACGGAGGCAATGAGCAGCTCTTC
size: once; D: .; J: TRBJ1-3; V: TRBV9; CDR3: CASGANSGNTIYF; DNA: TGTGCCTCGGGGGCGAACTCTGGAAACACCATATATTTT
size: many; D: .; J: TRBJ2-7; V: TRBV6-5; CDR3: CASSRLGGVGDEQYF; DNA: TGTGCCAGCAGCCGCCTAGGAGGGGTCGGGGACGAGCAGTACTTC
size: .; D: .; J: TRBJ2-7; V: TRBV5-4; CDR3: CASSSGPIYERYF; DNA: TGTGCCAGCAGCTCGGGACCGATCTACGAGCGGTACTTC
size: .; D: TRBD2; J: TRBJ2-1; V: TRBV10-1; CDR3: CVSSKAGAPGQFF; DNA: TGCGTCAGCAGTAAAGCGGGAGCCCCGGGCCAGTTCTTC
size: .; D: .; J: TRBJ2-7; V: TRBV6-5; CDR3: CASSAKTVADEQYF; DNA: TGTGCCAGCAGTGCGAAGACAGTGGCTGACGAGCAGTACTTC
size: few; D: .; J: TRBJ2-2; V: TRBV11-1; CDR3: CAGSRPDRVTNTGELFF; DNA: TGTGCCGGCAGCCGGCCTGACCGGGTTACGAACACCGGGGAGCTGTTTTTT
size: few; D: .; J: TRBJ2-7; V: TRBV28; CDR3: CASREESSYEQYF; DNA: TGTGCCAGCAGGGAGGAGAGCTCCTACGAGCAGTACTTC
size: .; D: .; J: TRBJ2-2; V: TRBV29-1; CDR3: CGVSQNTGELFF; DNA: TGCGGCGTCTCACAGAACACCGGGGAGCTGTTTTTT
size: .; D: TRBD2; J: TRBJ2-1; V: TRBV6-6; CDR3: CASSHSGLADYNEQFF; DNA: TGTGCCAGCAGTCACTCGGGACTAGCGGACTACAATGAGCAGTTCTTC
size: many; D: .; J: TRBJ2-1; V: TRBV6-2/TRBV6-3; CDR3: CASSYWTTGVNEQFF; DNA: TGTGCCAGCAGTTATTGGACTACTGGGGTCAATGAGCAGTTCTTC
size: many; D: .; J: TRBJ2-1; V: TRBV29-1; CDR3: CSVVVQGNEQFF; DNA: TGCAGCGTTGTGGTACAGGGAAATGAGCAGTTCTTC
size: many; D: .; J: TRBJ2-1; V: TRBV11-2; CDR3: CASSLPEGAGEQFF; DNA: TGTGCCAGCAGCTTACCGGAAGGGGCGGGTGAGCAGTTCTTC
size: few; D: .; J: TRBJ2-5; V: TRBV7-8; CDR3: CASSPNEVETQYF; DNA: TGTGCCAGCAGCCCGAACGAGGTTGAGACCCAGTACTTC
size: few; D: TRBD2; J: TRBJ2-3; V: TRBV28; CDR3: CASSFGLAVRGTDTQYF; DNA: TGTGCCAGCAGTTTCGGCCTAGCGGTCCGGGGCACAGATACGCAGTATTTT
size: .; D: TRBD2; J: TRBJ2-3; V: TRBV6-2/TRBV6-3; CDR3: CASSPGLVAGTDTQYF; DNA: TGTGCCAGCAGCCCGGGACTAGTGGCAGGCACAGATACGCAGTATTTT
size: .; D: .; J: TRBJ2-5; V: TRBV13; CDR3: CASNKEGTQYF; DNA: TGTGCCAGCAACAAAGAAGGAACCCAGTACTTC
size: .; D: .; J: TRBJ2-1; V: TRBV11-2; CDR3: CASSSLGYVGQFF; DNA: TGTGCCAGCAGCTCTCTGGGGTACGTGGGGCAGTTCTTC
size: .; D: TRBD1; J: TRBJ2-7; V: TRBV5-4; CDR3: CASSLQGAGYGQYF; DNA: TGTGCCAGCAGCTTACAGGGGGCGGGCTACGGGCAGTACTTC
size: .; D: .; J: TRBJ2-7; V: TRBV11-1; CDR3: CASSFSGSTDEQYF; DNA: TGTGCCAGCAGCTTTAGCGGTTCGACTGATGAGCAGTACTTC
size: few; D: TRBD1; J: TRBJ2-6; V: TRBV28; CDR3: CASSARTGGLLSGANVLTF; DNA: TGTGCCAGCAGTGCAAGGACAGGGGGTCTGCTCTCTGGGGCCAACGTCCTGACTTTC
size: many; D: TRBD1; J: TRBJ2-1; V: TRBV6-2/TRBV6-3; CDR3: CASSLPGQYLNEQFF; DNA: TGTGCCAGCAGTCTCCCGGGACAGTACCTCAATGAGCAGTTCTTC
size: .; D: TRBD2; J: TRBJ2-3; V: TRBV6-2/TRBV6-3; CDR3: CANSSPLREAQYF; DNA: TGTGCCAACAGTTCCCCCTTACGGGAGGCGCAGTATTTT
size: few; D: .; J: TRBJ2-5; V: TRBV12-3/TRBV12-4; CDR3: CASSLGQGDQETQYF; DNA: TGTGCCAGCAGCTTGGGGCAGGGAGATCAAGAGACCCAGTACTTC